Described below is a single T cell receptor beta chain sequence and its context. Measured with immunoSEQ multiplex PCR; TCRdb has only the in-frame clones, and not every one. The sample yields around 100,000 clones, 75% to 95% seen once. This entry belongs to a study of T cells after somatic rescue of genetic block. The sample taken for sequencing was peripheral blood mononuclear cells (PBMCs). This receptor was obtained from a woman aged 18 to 35.

CDR3 sequence reads: CASSLTGRAGANVLTF. The CDR3 DNA reads TGTGCCAGCAGCTTAACGGGACGGGCTGGGGCCAACGTCCTGACTTTC. The V and J genes are TRBV7-3 and TRBJ2-6, with D possibly called TRBD1 or TRBD2 (5 bases each). CDR3 length: 16 amino acids. V was cut by 0 bases and J by 2 bases, with 8 bases left in between. CDR1 is SGHTA and CDR2 is FQGTGA in the germline V gene.